This T cell receptor (beta chain) was retrieved from a study of CD8 T cells in ankylosing spondylitis. General study results and limits: One TCR beta motif, made up of roughly eight highly homologous variants, appeared characteristic of ankylosing spondylitis blood.

In TCRdb, the 5' RACE reads were re-called with MiXCR into one record per CDR3 protein. The sample has about 450,000 distinct CDR3 sequences, more than 25% seen once; the top ten hold about 0.9%. Germline V gives CDR1 SEHNR, CDR2 FQNEAQ (reference sequence). The CDR3 consists of 11 residues. V lost 4 bases and J 5 bases, leaving 5 bases between the germline ends. This clonotype was counted at least ten times. Its antigen is as yet unknown. Source material: blood, either unsorted or a sorted T cell fraction (not recorded which). The source is a male donor with ankylosing spondylitis. The chain recombines TRBV7-9 with TRBJ1-1; the D is unclear. Written as DNA, the CDR3 is TGTGCCAGCAGCTACCAAACTGAAGCTTTCTTT. The encoded protein is CASSYQTEAFF.